This entry lists 30 T cell receptor beta chains sequenced from one sample in a study of T-cell reconstitution after alpha-beta-depleted transplantation in children (dated by TCRdb to the mid-2010s). Library construction relied on PCR. Sequencer: Illumina HiSeq 2500. To normalize quantification of the TCRbeta repertoire, the TCR libraries were built with molecular barcoding that relied on unique molecular identifiers. TCRdb trimmed public reads at Q25 via fastp, called clones via MiXCR and kept in-frame beta chains. One record per CDR3 amino acid sequence lists the most common genes and DNA. Counted in this sample were hundreds of thousands of distinct CDR3 sequences; roughly a quarter of them appeared once. The biggest ten clones account for about 5% of the sample. Explained via the paper, the treatment or condition label denotes: allogeneic hematopoietic cell transplantation with graft depleted of TCRalphabeta T cells and CD19 B cells.

The sample consisted of PBMCs, mostly from graft donor cells, taken 360 days after TCRalphabeta/CD19-depleted stem cell transplant. All receptors derive from a female patient aged 2 to 10 who had a stem cell transplant for congenital amegakaryocytic thrombocytopenia, so the T cells may come from the graft donor.

There are a few counts of this clonotype. The chain uses TRBV29-1 and TRBJ2-7, with 12 bases fitting TRBD2. This CDR3 contains 15 residues. Germline CDR1 and CDR2: SQVTM and ANQGSEA. Trimming at V came to 6 bases and at J to 0 bases, leaving 6 bases not matched to a gene. The CDR3: CSVVTSGGSSYEQYF. In nucleotides, the CDR3 is TGCAGCGTCGTGACTAGCGGGGGAAGCTCCTACGAGCAGTACTTC.

The CDR3 DNA follows: TGTGCCAGTAGTACCACCCGGGACGGGGCCTACGAGCAGTACTTC. Translation: CASSTTRDGAYEQYF. The V gene is TRBV19, the J gene TRBJ2-7; D is tentatively TRBD1 or TRBD2 (5 bases each). The V and J ends lost 4 bases and 2 bases respectively, with 15 bases between them. From germline, CDR1 is LNHDA and CDR2 SQIVND (reference sequence). This CDR3 comprises 15 residues.

The chain is built from TRBV4-1 and TRBJ2-3, with 10 bases that match TRBD2. This CDR3 has 14 residues. J was trimmed by 4 bases and V by 5 bases; bases with no gene match: 3. The germline gives CDR1 MGHRA, CDR2 YSYEKL. The CDR3 sequence is CASSTAGGSDTQYF. CDR3 in DNA: TGCGCCAGCAGCACAGCGGGGGGGTCAGATACGCAGTATTTT.

This clonotype was counted only a few times. The CDR3, as DNA: TGTGCCAGCAGCTTGGAGGCGGGCTCCTACGAGCAGTACTTC. Residues: CASSLEAGSYEQYF. The chain is built from TRBV5-5 and TRBJ2-7; a weak D match, TRBD2 (5 bases). The CDR3 sequence is 14 residues long. Germline V CDR1 and CDR2: SGHKS, YYEKEE (reference sequence). V was shortened by 0 bases and J by 0 bases, with 7 bases between the two germline ends. Full variable domain (rest looked up from reference TRBV5-5 and TRBJ2-7): DAGVTQSPTHLIKTRGQQVTLRCSPISGHKSVSWYQQVLGQGPQFIFQYYEKEERGRGNFPDRFSARQFPNYSSELNVNALLLGDSALYLCASSLEAGSYEQYFGPGTRLTVT.

This clonotype was counted only a few times. The CDR3 nucleotides are TGTGCCACCAGCCGTACAGGGTTCCTCAATCAGCCCCAGCATTTT. This codes for CATSRTGFLNQPQHF. The chain recombines TRBV15 with TRBJ1-5, with a weak D call TRBD1 (6 bases). This CDR3 contains 15 residues. In germline, CDR1 is LNHNV, CDR2 YYDKDF (reference sequence). With 5 bases removed from V and 3 bases from J, the gap between germline ends came to 14 bases.

The chain recombines TRBV15 with TRBJ2-7; D remains ambiguous. This CDR3 region has 14 residues. The germline gives CDR1 LNHNV, CDR2 YYDKDF (reference sequence). V dropped 4 bases and J dropped 0 bases, with 10 bases sitting between them. This CDR3 reads CATSMDPSSYEQYF. The CDR3 region has the DNA TGTGCCACCAGCATGGACCCTAGCTCCTACGAGCAGTACTTC. The full variable domain, rest sourced from reference TRBV15 and TRBJ2-7, is DAMVIQNPRYQVTQFGKPVTLSCSQTLNHNVMYWYQQKSSQAPKLLFHYYDKDFNNEADTPDNFQSRRPNTSFCFLDIRSPGLGDTAMYLCATSMDPSSYEQYFGPGTRLTVT.

In this sample, this clonotype turned up many times. This chain links TRBV5-1 with TRBJ2-1, with TRBD2 matching over 7 bases. The CDR3 is made up of 14 amino acids. The V segment lost 7 bases and the J segment 6 bases; nucleotides outside the gene matches: 10. Germline CDR1 is SGHRS and CDR2 is YFSETQ. Written as DNA, the CDR3 is TGCGCCAGCGTTCCCCTTAGCGGGCTCAATGAGCAGTTCTTC. Its translation is CASVPLSGLNEQFF.

This clonotype has only a few counts. The chain uses TRBV4-1 and TRBJ1-3, with a possible D match to TRBD1 (5 bases). This CDR3 spans 18 amino acids. Germline CDR1 is MGHRA and CDR2 is YSYEKL. Between the trimmed V and J ends, which lost 0 bases and 1 base, there was a span of 16 bases. The CDR3 nucleotides are TGCGCCAGCAGCCAAGATGATCCTTCCGGGACTTCTGGAAACACCATATATTTT. Encoded protein: CASSQDDPSGTSGNTIYF.

The V and J genes are TRBV2 and TRBJ1-6; D remains unclear. CDR3 size: 13 residues. Germline V lookup: CDR1 SNHLY, CDR2 FYNNEI. V was clipped by 1 base and J by 8 bases, with 6 bases between them. CDR3 sequence: CASSEGPYSPLHF. In DNA form, the CDR3 reads TGTGCCAGCAGTGAAGGGCCGTATTCACCCCTCCACTTT.

The rearrangement joins TRBV7-2 to TRBJ2-7; D possibly matches TRBD1 or TRBD2 (6 bases each). The germline V gene encodes CDR1 SGHTA and CDR2 FQGNSA. The CDR3 has 16 residues. Trimming took off 5 bases at V and 5 bases at J, with 22 bases between the two ends. The CDR3 reads CASSPRRGASYNEQYF. The CDR3 DNA reads TGTGCCAGCAGCCCCCGGAGGGGGGCAAGTTATAACGAGCAGTACTTC.

CDR3 coding DNA: TGTGCCAGCAGTCCCCGGCGGCATCAGCCCCAGCATTTT. It translates to CASSPRRHQPQHF. The chain uses TRBV27 and TRBJ1-5, with D uncertain. The CDR3 spans 13 residues. CDR1 is MNHEY, CDR2 SMNVEV, per germline (reference sequence). V shed 5 bases and J shed 5 bases, with 10 bases lying between them.

This clonotype showed up just a few times. V and J are TRBV7-9 and TRBJ1-6; no definite D call. With 6 bases removed from V and 9 bases from J, the gap between germline ends came to 24 bases. The CDR3 has 17 amino acids. Germline assignment: CDR1 SEHNR and CDR2 FQNEAQ (reference sequence). This CDR3 is CASRAPRTEGDFSPLHF. In nucleotides, the CDR3 is TGTGCCAGCAGAGCCCCTCGGACGGAAGGCGATTTTTCACCCCTCCACTTT.

This clonotype appeared a few times. The V gene is TRBV12-3 or TRBV12-4, the J gene TRBJ1-2; the D gene is possibly TRBD1 (5 bases). V was cut by 3 bases and J by 0 bases, with 11 bases left in between. The CDR3 runs 15 residues. CDR3 nucleotides: TGTGCCAGCAGTTTCGGGGCTGGTCCTAACTATGGCTACACCTTC. This gives the protein CASSFGAGPNYGYTF.

The chain employs TRBV20-1 and TRBJ2-7; 7 positions agree with TRBD2. The CDR3 contains 14 residues. Trimming took 2 bases from V and 6 from J; bases not matched to a gene: 10. Per germline, CDR1 DFQATT and CDR2 SNEGSKA (reference sequence). In DNA form, the CDR3 reads TGCAGTGCTAGACCGGGACTACAATTTTTCGAGCAGTACTTC. As protein: CSARPGLQFFEQYF.

This clonotype was picked up a small number of times. The rearrangement joins TRBV10-3 to TRBJ1-1; the D gene is possibly TRBD1 (6 bases). V was pared by 2 bases and J by 5 bases, with 15 bases between. Per germline, CDR1 ENHRY and CDR2 SYGVKD. The CDR3 contains 15 residues. The CDR3 is CAISETVQGGTEAFF. In DNA, the CDR3 is TGTGCCATCAGTGAGACGGTACAGGGTGGGACTGAAGCTTTCTTT.

The J gene is TRBJ2-3, the V gene TRBV7-6, with TRBD2 matching over 9 bases. The CDR3 sequence is 18 residues long. Germline V gene lookup returns CDR1 SGHVS and CDR2 FNYEAQ. J gave up 0 bases and V 5 bases, and 12 bases lay outside the gene matches. As DNA, the CDR3 is TGTGCCAGCAGCCCATGGGTTGCGGGAGGGTCTAGCACAGATACGCAGTATTTT. Protein: CASSPWVAGGSSTDTQYF. Combining the CDR3 with reference TRBV7-6 and TRBJ2-3 gives the whole variable domain GAGVSQSPRYKVTKRGQDVALRCDPISGHVSLYWYRQALGQGPEFLTYFNYEAQQDKSGLPNDRFSAERPEGSISTLTIQRTEQRDSAMYRCASSPWVAGGSSTDTQYFGPGTRLTVL.

This clonotype came up a few times. This chain links TRBV11-1 with TRBJ2-2; 8 bases agree with TRBD2. V lost 0 bases to trimming and J lost 4 bases; unmatched junction nucleotides: 10. This CDR3 is built from 18 residues. Germline V gives CDR1 SGHAT, CDR2 FQDESV (reference sequence). The CDR3 loop is CASSLAFGLAESTGELFF. CDR3 sequence (DNA): TGTGCCAGCAGCTTAGCCTTTGGACTAGCTGAGAGCACCGGGGAGCTGTTTTTT.

This clonotype turned up a few times. The chain employs TRBV11-3 and TRBJ2-2, with D tentatively TRBD2 (5 bases). V was cut by 5 bases and J by 7 bases, with 11 bases left in between. CDR1 is SGHNT and CDR2 is YENEEA in the germline V gene. The CDR3 runs 13 residues. The CDR3 nucleotides are TGTGCCAGCAGCCAGGAGGAGTACGGGGAGCTGTTTTTT. This codes for CASSQEEYGELFF.

The chain joins TRBV2 to TRBJ2-3, with unresolved D. From germline, CDR1 is SNHLY and CDR2 FYNNEI. The V end lost 2 bases, the J end lost 6 bases, and 15 bases lay between the germline ends. CDR3 length: 15 amino acids. Here the CDR3 reads CASSELRTLHDTQYF. CDR3 DNA sequence: TGTGCCAGCAGTGAATTGCGCACTCTACATGATACGCAGTATTTT.

J is TRBJ1-1 and V is TRBV19; D is ambiguous. Per germline, CDR1 LNHDA and CDR2 SQIVND (reference sequence). Trimming shortened V by 4 bases and J by 3 bases, and 9 bases separated the two germline ends. CDR3 length: 13 amino acids. DNA for the CDR3: TGTGCCAGTAGTACGCAATATGACACTGAAGCTTTCTTT. As protein: CASSTQYDTEAFF.

In its sample, this clonotype was seen many times. The gene calls are TRBV4-1 and TRBJ2-7; TRBD1 matches 9 bases. This CDR3 comprises 17 residues. From germline, CDR1 is MGHRA and CDR2 YSYEKL. V lost 2 bases, J lost 4 bases, and 12 bases stayed unmatched. CDR3 sequence: CASSQLLGTGNKYEQYF. The CDR3 DNA is TGCGCCAGCAGCCAACTACTCGGGACAGGGAATAAGTACGAGCAGTACTTC.

The chain joins TRBV29-1 to TRBJ2-2; 10 bases fit TRBD1. Unmatched junction bases numbered 4, after V lost 4 bases and J lost 5 bases. The CDR3 is made up of 14 amino acids. Germline V gene sequence: CDR1 SQVTM, CDR2 ANQGSEA. The CDR3 here is CSVGQGAGTGELFF. DNA of the CDR3: TGCAGCGTTGGACAGGGGGCAGGGACCGGGGAGCTGTTTTTT.

This clonotype has just a few counts. The chain joins TRBV12-3 or TRBV12-4 to TRBJ2-7; 8 bases are a match to TRBD2. The CDR3 runs to 18 residues. Trimming took 4 bases from V and 5 from J; bases not matched to a gene: 19. Here the CDR3 DNA reads TGTGCCAGCAGTTCGGGTATGTCTAGCGGGCGAGGCACCCACGAGCAGTACTTC. Amino acids: CASSSGMSSGRGTHEQYF.

The chain is built from TRBV20-1 and TRBJ2-5, with D unclear. Germline V CDR1 and CDR2: DFQATT, SNEGSKA (reference sequence). The V end was cut by 3 bases, the J end by 2 bases, with 16 bases between. The length of the CDR3 is 15 residues. The CDR3 protein is CSASSPARHQETQYF. The DNA for the CDR3 is TGCAGTGCTAGTTCTCCGGCTCGCCATCAAGAGACCCAGTACTTC.

This clonotype was observed a handful of times. This chain joins TRBV2 and TRBJ2-1; TRBD2 is a possible D gene (5 bases). CDR3 length: 15 residues. Germline assignment: CDR1 SNHLY and CDR2 FYNNEI. V shed 2 bases and J shed 5 bases, with 13 bases lying between them. The chain's CDR3 is CASSELGRGNNEQFF. CDR3 DNA sequence: TGTGCCAGCAGTGAATTGGGCAGAGGGAACAATGAGCAGTTCTTC.

V gene TRBV28 combines with J gene TRBJ2-7, with D uncertain. The germline V and J ends were trimmed by 0 bases and 4 bases, with 7 bases remaining between them. The CDR3 loop spans 13 amino acids. CDR1 and CDR2 (germline): MDHEN, SYDVKM. Here the CDR3 reads CASSLWQTYEQYF. The DNA of the CDR3 is TGTGCCAGCAGTTTATGGCAGACTTACGAGCAGTACTTC.

This clonotype was seen a single time. V gene TRBV28 combines with J gene TRBJ2-5; 15 bases are shared with TRBD2. In germline, CDR1 is MDHEN, CDR2 SYDVKM. The CDR3 runs to 17 residues. After removal of 3 bases from V and 1 base from J, the junction contained 3 bases not matched to a gene. In DNA form, the CDR3 reads TGTGCCAGCAGTTTCGGACTAGCGGGGGGGATCCAAGAGACCCAGTACTTC. Translating gives CASSFGLAGGIQETQYF.

There are a few counts of this clonotype. The chain combines TRBV6-5 with TRBJ1-1; D uncertain. Germline CDR1 and CDR2: MNHEY and SVGAGI. The V gene lost 6 bases and the J gene lost 5 bases, with 16 bases spanning the gap. The length of the CDR3 is 14 residues. The CDR3 sequence is CASSPPGGRTEAFF. The CDR3 region has the DNA TGTGCCAGCAGCCCCCCGGGAGGGAGGACTGAAGCTTTCTTT.

There are a few counts of this clonotype. V gene TRBV27 combines with J gene TRBJ1-2; 8 positions agree with TRBD1. Trimming took 8 bases from V and 0 from J; bases not matched to a gene: 14. This CDR3 is 17 amino acids long. Germline V gene data show CDR1 as MNHEY and CDR2 as SMNVEV (reference sequence). The CDR3 reads CASRPRPGTGSNYGYTF. CDR3 DNA: TGTGCCAGCCGCCCCCGTCCGGGGACAGGTTCTAACTATGGCTACACCTTC.

This clonotype has more than one count but fewer than ten. The rearrangement joins TRBV28 to TRBJ1-1, with TRBD1 as a possible D gene (5 bases). Germline loops: CDR1 MDHEN, CDR2 SYDVKM. V was clipped by 3 bases and J by 0 bases, with 14 bases between them. The CDR3 contains 16 residues. In nucleotides, the CDR3 is TGTGCCAGCAGTTTTCGTGGGTGGGGGATGAACACTGAAGCTTTCTTT. Protein product: CASSFRGWGMNTEAFF.